The 5 T cell receptor beta chains below were found in one sample sequenced in a study of T cells in tuberculosis. Cells were sorted from thawed PBMC rested overnight and stained with GMM-loaded CD1B tetramer, viability dye and anti-CD3. CD1B tetramers were loaded with Rhodococcus equi-derived C32 glucose monomycolate. Profiling relied on immunoSEQ multiplex PCR, and the TCRdb table lists in-frame clones only, not all of them. The table includes approximately 57,000 clones, nearly 90% detected once. Source material: CD1b-GMM tetramer-negative cells sorted from PBMCs. The receptors originated from an adult woman with latent tuberculosis.

This rearrangement joins TRBV5-1 to TRBJ2-3; maybe TRBD2 (5 bases). V dropped 3 bases and J dropped 6 bases, with 14 bases sitting between them. Germline loops: CDR1 SGHRS, CDR2 YFSETQ. The CDR3 is made up of 14 amino acids. CDR3 in amino acids: CASSYLLEPDTQYF. The CDR3 region has the DNA TGCGCCAGCAGCTATTTACTAGAGCCCGATACGCAGTATTTT.

The chain links TRBV29-1 to TRBJ1-1, with D uncertain. Trimming removed 5 bases from V and 1 base from J, with 11 bases in between. There are 13 residues in the CDR3. Per the germline V gene, CDR1 is SQVTM and CDR2 is ANQGSEA. CDR3 amino acids: CSVCCKQNTEAFF. As DNA, the CDR3 is TGCAGCGTTTGTTGCAAACAGAACACTGAAGCTTTCTTT.

This rearrangement joins TRBV19 to TRBJ2-2, with D maybe TRBD1 (6 bases). CDR1 is LNHDA and CDR2 is SQIVND in the germline V gene (reference sequence). The CDR3 runs to 17 residues. V dropped 5 bases and J dropped 2 bases, with 18 bases sitting between them. CDR3 DNA sequence: TGTGCCAGTAGTGCCCCGACTGGGGGCGCTAACACCGGGGAGCTGTTTTTT. It is translated as CASSAPTGGANTGELFF.

The rearrangement uses TRBV28 and TRBJ2-1; D is perhaps TRBD1 (5 bases). The CDR3 runs 13 residues. Germline V lookup: CDR1 MDHEN, CDR2 SYDVKM. V was cut by 3 bases and J by 5 bases, with 8 bases left in between. The CDR3 region is CASSLPTDNEQFF. The DNA of the CDR3 is TGTGCCAGCAGTTTGCCGACAGACAATGAGCAGTTCTTC.

This chain uses TRBV9 with TRBJ1-5; no clear D gene. CDR1 and CDR2 from the germline V gene are SGDLS and YYNGEE. Trimming cost V 3 bases and J 5 bases, with 15 bases left between them. The CDR3 is 15 residues long. The chain's CDR3 is CASSDRLGGDQPQHF. In DNA, the CDR3 is TGTGCCAGCAGCGATAGACTTGGTGGCGATCAGCCCCAGCATTTT.